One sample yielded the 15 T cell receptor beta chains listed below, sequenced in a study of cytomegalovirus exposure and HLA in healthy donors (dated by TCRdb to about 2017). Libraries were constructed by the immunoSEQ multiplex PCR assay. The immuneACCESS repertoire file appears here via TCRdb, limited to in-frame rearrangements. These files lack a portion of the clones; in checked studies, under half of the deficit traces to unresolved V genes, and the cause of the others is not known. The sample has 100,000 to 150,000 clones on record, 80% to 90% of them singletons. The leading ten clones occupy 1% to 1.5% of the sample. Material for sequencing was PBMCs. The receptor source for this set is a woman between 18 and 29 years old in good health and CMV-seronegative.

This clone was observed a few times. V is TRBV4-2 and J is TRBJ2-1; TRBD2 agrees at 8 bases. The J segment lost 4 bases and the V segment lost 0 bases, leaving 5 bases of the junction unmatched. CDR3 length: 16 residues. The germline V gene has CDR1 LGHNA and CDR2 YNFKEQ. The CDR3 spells CASSQDTSGGYNEQFF. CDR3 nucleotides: TGTGCCAGCAGCCAAGATACCAGCGGGGGATACAATGAGCAGTTCTTC.

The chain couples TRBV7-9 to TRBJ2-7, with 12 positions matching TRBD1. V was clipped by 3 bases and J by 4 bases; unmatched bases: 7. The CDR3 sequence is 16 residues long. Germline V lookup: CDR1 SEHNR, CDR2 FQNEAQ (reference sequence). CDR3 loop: CASSFTGTGGGYEQYF. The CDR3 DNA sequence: TGTGCCAGCAGCTTCACCGGGACAGGGGGCGGGTACGAGCAGTACTTC.

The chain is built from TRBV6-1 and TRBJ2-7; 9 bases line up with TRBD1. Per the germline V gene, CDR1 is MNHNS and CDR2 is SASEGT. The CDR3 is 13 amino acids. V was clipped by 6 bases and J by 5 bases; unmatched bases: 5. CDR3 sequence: CASRGTGSHEQYF. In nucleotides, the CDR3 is TGTGCCAGCAGGGGGACAGGGAGCCACGAGCAGTACTTC.

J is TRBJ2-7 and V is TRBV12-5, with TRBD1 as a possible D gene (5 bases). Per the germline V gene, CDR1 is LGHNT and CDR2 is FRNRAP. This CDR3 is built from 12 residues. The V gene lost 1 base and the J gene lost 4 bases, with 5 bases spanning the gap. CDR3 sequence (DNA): TGTGCTAGTGGTTTGGACAGGTACGAGCAGTACTTC. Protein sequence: CASGLDRYEQYF.

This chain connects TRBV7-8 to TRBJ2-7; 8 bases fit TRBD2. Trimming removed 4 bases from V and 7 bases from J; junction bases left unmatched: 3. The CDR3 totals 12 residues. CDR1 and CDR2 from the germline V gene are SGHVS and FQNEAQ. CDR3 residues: CASSSGGSEQYF. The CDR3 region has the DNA TGTGCCAGCAGCTCGGGGGGGAGTGAGCAGTACTTC.

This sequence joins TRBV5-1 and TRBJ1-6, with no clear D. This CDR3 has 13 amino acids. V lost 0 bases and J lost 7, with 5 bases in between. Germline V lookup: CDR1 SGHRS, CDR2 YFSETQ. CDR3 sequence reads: CASSLGANSPLHF. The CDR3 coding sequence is TGCGCCAGCAGCTTGGGGGCGAATTCACCCCTCCACTTT.

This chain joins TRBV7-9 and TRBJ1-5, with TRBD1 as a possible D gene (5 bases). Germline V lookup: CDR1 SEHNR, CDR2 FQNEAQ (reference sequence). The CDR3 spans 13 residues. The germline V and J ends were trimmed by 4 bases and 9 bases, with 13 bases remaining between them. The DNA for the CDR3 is TGTGCCAGCAGCTCGGACGGCAGGGTGCCCCAGCATTTT. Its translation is CASSSDGRVPQHF.

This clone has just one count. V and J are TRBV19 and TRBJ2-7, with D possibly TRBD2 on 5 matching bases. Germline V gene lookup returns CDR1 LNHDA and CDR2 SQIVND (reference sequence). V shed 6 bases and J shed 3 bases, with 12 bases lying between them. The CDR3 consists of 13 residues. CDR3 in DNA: TGTGCCAGTAGAAAGAGGGATAACTACGAGCAGTACTTC. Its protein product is CASRKRDNYEQYF.

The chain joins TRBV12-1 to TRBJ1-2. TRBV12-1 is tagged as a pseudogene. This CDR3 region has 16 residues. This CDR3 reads CASSLHKRAPRKGYTF. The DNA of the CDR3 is TGTGCCAGCAGCTTACATAAGCGGGCCCCGAGGAAAGGCTACACCTTC.

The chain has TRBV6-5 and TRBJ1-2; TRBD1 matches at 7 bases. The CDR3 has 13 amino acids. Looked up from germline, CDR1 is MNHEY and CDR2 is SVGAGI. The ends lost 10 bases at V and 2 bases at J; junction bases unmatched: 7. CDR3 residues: CATSRDSNYGYTF. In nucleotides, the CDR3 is TGTGCCACAAGCCGGGACAGCAACTATGGCTACACCTTC.

In DNA, the CDR3 is TGCGCCAGCAGCTTGGGACAGGGAGAAGATACGCAGTATTTT. Encoded protein: CASSLGQGEDTQYF. This chain connects TRBV5-1 to TRBJ2-3, with 7 bases that match TRBD1. Unmatched junction bases numbered 3, after V lost 0 bases and J lost 5 bases. The CDR3 has 14 residues. Germline CDR1 and CDR2: SGHRS and YFSETQ.

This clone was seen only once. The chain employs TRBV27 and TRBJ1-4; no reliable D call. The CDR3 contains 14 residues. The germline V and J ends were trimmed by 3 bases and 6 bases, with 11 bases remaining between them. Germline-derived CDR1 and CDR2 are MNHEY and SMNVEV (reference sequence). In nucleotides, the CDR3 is TGTGCCAGCAGTTTGATAACTGCTGATGAAAAACTGTTTTTT. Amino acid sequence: CASSLITADEKLFF.

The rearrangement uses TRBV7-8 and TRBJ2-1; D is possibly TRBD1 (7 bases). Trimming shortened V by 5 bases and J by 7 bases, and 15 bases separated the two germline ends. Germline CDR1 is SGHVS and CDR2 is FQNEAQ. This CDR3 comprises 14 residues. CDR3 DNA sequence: TGTGCCAGCAGCATTCAGGGGGGTGGTAATGAGCAGTTCTTC. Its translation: CASSIQGGGNEQFF.

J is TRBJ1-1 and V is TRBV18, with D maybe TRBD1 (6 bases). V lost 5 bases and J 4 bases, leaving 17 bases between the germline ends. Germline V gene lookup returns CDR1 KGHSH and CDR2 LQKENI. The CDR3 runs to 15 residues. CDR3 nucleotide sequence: TGTGCCAGCTCAACATCGACTACAGGGTTCACTGAAGCTTTCTTT. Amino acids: CASSTSTTGFTEAFF.

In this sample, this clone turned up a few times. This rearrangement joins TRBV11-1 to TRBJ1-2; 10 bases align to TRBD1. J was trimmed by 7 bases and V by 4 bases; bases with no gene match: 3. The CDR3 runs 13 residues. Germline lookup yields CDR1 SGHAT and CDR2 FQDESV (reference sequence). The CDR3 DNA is TGTGCCAGCAGCTCCAGACAGGGGGCTGGCTACACCTTC. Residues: CASSSRQGAGYTF.